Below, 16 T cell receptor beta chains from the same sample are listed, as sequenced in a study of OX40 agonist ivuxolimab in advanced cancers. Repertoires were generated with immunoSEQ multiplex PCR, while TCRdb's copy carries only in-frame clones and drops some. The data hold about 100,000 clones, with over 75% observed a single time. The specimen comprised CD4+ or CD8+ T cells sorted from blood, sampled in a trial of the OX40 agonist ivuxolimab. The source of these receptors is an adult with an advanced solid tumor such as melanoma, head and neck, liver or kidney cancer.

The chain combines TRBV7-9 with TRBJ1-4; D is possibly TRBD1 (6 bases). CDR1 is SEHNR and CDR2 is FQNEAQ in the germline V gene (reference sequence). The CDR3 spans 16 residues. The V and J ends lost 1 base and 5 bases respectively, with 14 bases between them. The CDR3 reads CASSLVWDKENEKLFF. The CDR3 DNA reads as TGTGCCAGCAGCTTAGTTTGGGACAAGGAGAATGAAAAACTGTTTTTT.

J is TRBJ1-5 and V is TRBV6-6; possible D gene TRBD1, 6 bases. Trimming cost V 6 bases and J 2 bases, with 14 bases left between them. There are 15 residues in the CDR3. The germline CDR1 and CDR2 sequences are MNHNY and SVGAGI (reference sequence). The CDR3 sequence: CASSLRAGGNQPQHF. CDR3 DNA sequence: TGTGCCAGCAGCCTAAGGGCAGGGGGCAATCAGCCCCAGCATTTT.

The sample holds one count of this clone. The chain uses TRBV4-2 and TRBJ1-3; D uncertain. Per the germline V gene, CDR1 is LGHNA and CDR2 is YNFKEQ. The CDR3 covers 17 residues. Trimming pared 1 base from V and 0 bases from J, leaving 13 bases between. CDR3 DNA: TGTGCCAGCAGCCAAGGATTGACCAAAAGCTCTGGAAACACCATATATTTT. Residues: CASSQGLTKSSGNTIYF.

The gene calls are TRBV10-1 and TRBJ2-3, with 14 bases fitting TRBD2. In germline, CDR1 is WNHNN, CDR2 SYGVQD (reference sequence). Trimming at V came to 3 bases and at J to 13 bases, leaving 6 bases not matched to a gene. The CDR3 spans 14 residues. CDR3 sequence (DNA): TGCGCCAGCAGTGAAGGACTAGCGGGAGGCCCGAAGTATTTT. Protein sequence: CASSEGLAGGPKYF.

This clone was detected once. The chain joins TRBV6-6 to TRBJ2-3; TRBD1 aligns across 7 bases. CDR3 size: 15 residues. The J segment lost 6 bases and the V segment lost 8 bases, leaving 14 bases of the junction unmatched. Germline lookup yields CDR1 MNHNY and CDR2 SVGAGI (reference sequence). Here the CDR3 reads CASGGKGGPTDTQYF. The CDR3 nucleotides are TGTGCCAGCGGTGGGAAAGGGGGCCCAACTGATACGCAGTATTTT.

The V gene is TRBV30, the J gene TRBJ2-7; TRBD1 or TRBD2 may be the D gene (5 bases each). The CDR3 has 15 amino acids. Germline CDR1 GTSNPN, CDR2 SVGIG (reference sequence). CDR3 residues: CVMAGTARSSYEQYF. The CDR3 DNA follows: TGTGTAATGGCAGGGACCGCACGGAGCTCCTACGAGCAGTACTTC.

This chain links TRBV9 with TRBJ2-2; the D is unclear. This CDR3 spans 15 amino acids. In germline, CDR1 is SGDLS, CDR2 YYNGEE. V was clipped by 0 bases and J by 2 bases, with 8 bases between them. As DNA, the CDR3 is TGTGCCAGCAGCGTAGCTGGGATAAACACCGGGGAGCTGTTTTTT. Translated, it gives CASSVAGINTGELFF.

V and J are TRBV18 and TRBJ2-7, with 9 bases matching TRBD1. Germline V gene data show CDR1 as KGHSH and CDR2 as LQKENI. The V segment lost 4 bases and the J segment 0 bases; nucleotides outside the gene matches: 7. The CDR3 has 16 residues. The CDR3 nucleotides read TGTGCCAGCTCACAAGACAGGGGGTTAAGCTCCTACGAGCAGTACTTC. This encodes CASSQDRGLSSYEQYF.

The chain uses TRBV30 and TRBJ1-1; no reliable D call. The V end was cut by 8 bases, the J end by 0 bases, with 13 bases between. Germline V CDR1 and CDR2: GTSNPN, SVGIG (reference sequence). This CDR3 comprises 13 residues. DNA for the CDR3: TGTGCCGCCACCACAGTGATGAACACTGAAGCTTTCTTT. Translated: CAATTVMNTEAFF.

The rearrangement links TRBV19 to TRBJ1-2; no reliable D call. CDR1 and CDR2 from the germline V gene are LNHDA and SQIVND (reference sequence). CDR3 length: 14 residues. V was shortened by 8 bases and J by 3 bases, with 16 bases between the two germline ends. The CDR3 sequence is CASGAARSDYGYTF. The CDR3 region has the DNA TGTGCCAGTGGAGCAGCGAGGAGCGACTATGGCTACACCTTC.

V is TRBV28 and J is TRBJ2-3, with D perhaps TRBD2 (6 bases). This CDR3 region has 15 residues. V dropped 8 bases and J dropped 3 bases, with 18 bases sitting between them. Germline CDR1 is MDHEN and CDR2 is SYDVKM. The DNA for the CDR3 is TGTGCCAGCGGGAAGCGGGCGGAGGGGACAGATACGCAGTATTTT. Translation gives CASGKRAEGTDTQYF.

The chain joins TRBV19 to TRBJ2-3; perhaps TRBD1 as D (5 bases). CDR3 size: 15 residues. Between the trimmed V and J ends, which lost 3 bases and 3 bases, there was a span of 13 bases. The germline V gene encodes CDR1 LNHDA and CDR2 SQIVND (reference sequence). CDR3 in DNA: TGTGCCAGTAGTATTATGGTCAGGGTTACAGATACGCAGTATTTT. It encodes CASSIMVRVTDTQYF.

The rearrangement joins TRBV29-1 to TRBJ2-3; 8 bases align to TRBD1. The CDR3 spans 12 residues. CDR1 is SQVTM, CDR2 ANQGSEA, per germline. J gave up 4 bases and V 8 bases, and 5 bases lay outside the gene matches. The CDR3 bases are TGCAGCTTCGGACAGGGCTCAGATACGCAGTATTTT. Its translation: CSFGQGSDTQYF.

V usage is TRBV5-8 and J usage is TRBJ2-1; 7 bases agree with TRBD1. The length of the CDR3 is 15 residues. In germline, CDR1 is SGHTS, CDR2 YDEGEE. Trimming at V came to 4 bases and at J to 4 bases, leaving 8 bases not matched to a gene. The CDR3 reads CASSVGQSPYNEQFF. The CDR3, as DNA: TGTGCCAGCAGCGTGGGACAGTCTCCATACAATGAGCAGTTCTTC.

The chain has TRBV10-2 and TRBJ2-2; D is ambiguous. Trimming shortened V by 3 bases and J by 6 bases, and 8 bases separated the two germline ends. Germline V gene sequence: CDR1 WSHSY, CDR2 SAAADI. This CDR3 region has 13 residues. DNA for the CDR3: TGCGCCAGCAGTGAAACATTCCCCGGGGAGCTGTTTTTT. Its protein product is CASSETFPGELFF.

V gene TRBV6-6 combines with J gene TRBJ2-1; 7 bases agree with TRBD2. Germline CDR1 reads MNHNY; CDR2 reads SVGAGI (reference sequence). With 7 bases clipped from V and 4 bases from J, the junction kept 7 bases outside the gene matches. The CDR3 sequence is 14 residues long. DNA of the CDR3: TGTGCCAGCACGGGTGGGACTACTTACAATGAGCAGTTCTTC. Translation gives CASTGGTTYNEQFF.